This T cell receptor (beta chain) came from a study of neurological immune-mediated disorders. Regarding the study as a whole: The greatest TCR clonal expansion occurred in HTLV-1-associated myelopathy and the least in multiple sclerosis, which fell below healthy controls.

V was pared by 6 bases and J by 4 bases, with 8 bases of the junction left unmatched. The CDR3 is 14 amino acids. CDR1 is MDHEN, CDR2 SYDVKM, per germline. This clonotype has ten or more counts. No antigen is known for it. Synthesis of cDNA was accomplished via 5'RACE employing 10-nucleotide random UMIs. MiXCR, run by TCRdb on the 5' RACE reads, gives a single entry per CDR3 protein. Of about 53,000 distinct CDR3 sequences in the sample, about 15% were seen once. 2 million PBMCs stored at -80 C were the source of the unsorted libraries. Sequenced: PBMCs. The rearrangement uses TRBV28 and TRBJ2-7, with TRBD2 matching over 8 bases. The source is a man in his sixties in good health. The CDR3 is CASRRRGGGYEQYF. The CDR3 nucleotides are TGTGCCAGCAGACGACGGGGGGGCGGGTACGAGCAGTACTTC. The complete variable domain, with remaining parts taken from reference TRBV28 and TRBJ2-7, reads DVKVTQSSRYLVKRTGEKVFLECVQDMDHENMFWYRQDPGLGLRLIYFSYDVKMKEKGDIPEGYSVSREKKERFSLILESASTNQTSMYLCASRRRGGGYEQYFGPGTRLTVT.